This TCR beta chain was sequenced in a study of blood T cell repertoires in COVID-19 (dated by TCRdb to the early 2020s). Background for the entire study: The collaborator samples originated in the United States, Italy and Spain and spanned the acute and convalescent phases of COVID-19. The material from the prospective study consisted of cDNA or gDNA derived from T cells, B-cell-depleted T cells, or PBMCs. Subjects who had been exposed to COVID-19, were actively infected with it, or had recovered from it provided the deeply sampled blood TCRbeta repertoires that made up the dataset. The repertoires were made available in a free public database intended to serve as a resource for research on the immune response to SARS-CoV-2. Samples were obtained from the ongoing ImmuneRACE study (first 160 participants) and from 1,254 subjects provided by 6 global collaborators. The sample metadata nearly always contained a de-identified subject ID, COVID-19 status, age in years and sex. Where HLA class I and class II types were available, the types were taken from metadata supplied by the sample provider, not from assay-based typing.

TCRbeta CDR3 regions were amplified from genomic DNA by means of the immunoSEQ Assay, a bias-controlled multiplex PCR. The authors processed their data as follows. Within the assay, amplification of reference gene primers was used to estimate how many nucleated cells each sample contained. To quantify the absolute abundance of each unique TCRbeta CDR3 rearrangement, sequence reads were collapsed and filtered. For each sample, productive Simpson clonality was calculated as the square root of Simpson's diversity index across productive rearrangements. TCRdb retrieved this table from immuneACCESS and kept in-frame rearrangements only. Not all clones are present; in checked studies, unresolved V genes account for under half, and no reason is known for the remainder. V, J and clone size are taken as reported in that table, and D and trimming were inferred from the DNA itself. This sample holds about 340,000 clones; 75% to 90% were observed only once. Of the sample, about 6.9% falls within the top ten clones.

The study at large found these results: How much clinical and demographic metadata was included differed by source and by participant, and the metadata was provided uncurated.

CDR1 is given as SGHNT and CDR2 as YYREEE, both from the germline V gene (reference sequence). V is cut by 0 bases and J by 10 bases, and the space between the germline ends is 14 bases. The CDR3 numbers 14 residues from cysteine through phenylalanine. The retained sequence is limited to the CDR3, 42 bases, with the frame set at the first base. One collaborating source in Seattle enrolled patients while the patients were actively infected and followed the patients over time throughout the course of disease. Each collaborating institution followed its own protocols to collect whole blood in K2EDTA tubes. For TCRbeta analysis, collaborators shipped samples in one of three forms: frozen whole blood, isolated PBMCs, or DNA extracted from either of those sample types. Note on this clone: Its binding antigen is unknown. Per-base qualities were not stored, and no clone one base away is much larger.

This clonotype was sampled from a woman between 45 and 65 years old with COVID-19, enrolled during active disease. The sequence links TRBV5-4 to TRBJ2-1, and perhaps TRBD2 as D gene, on 6 matching bases. The specimen sequenced was peripheral blood. For the CDR3, the sequence is CASSLVVGGNEQFF. The sequence in DNA is TGTGCCAGCAGCTTGGTGGTGGGAGGCAACGAGCAGTTCTTC.